This is a list of T cell receptor beta chains from one sample in a study of T-cell memory formation after mild COVID-19. Via MiXCR, TCRdb re-called the 5' RACE reads, giving one row per CDR3 protein. The sample consists of approximately 260,000 distinct CDR3 sequences, over 15% of them appearing once. The sample consisted of PBMCs or a T cell subset sorted from them (not recorded which). These receptors all come from a man between 18 and 35 years old who had mild COVID-19 (a few samples of this study predate the infection). Cell type and time point are not known. CDR3s include the opening cysteine and the closing phenylalanine or tryptophan. The D gene is left open where the match is weak. Not all rows give a size; the values are once, few, many and, for expanded clones, a class.

J gene | clone size | V gene | D gene | CDR3 protein | CDR3 DNA
TRBJ1-3 | NA | TRBV7-9 | NA | CASSLWETGNTIYF | TGTGCCAGCAGCTTATGGGAAACTGGAAACACCATATATTTT
TRBJ2-3 | NA | TRBV6-5 | TRBD2 | CASRRTSAASTDTQYF | TGTGCCAGCCGACGGACTAGCGCAGCTAGCACAGATACGCAGTATTTT
TRBJ1-4 | many | TRBV7-2 | NA | CASSPGLTNEKLFF | TGTGCCAGCAGCCCCGGACTTACAAATGAAAAACTGTTTTTT
TRBJ2-3 | NA | TRBV7-9 | NA | CASSPRQDTQYF | TGTGCCAGCAGCCCGCGGCAGGATACGCAGTATTTT
TRBJ2-3 | NA | TRBV5-8 | TRBD1 | CASRQGDTDTQYF | TGTGCCAGCAGGCAGGGGGACACAGATACGCAGTATTTT
TRBJ1-2 | NA | TRBV4-3 | NA | CASSQDGAYGYTF | TGCGCCAGCAGCCAAGACGGAGCCTATGGCTACACCTTC
TRBJ2-1 | NA | TRBV6-2/TRBV6-3 | NA | CASRGAQQFF | TGTGCCAGCAGGGGAGCCCAGCAGTTCTTC
TRBJ1-1 | NA | TRBV3-1 | NA | CASSHGGEAFF | TGTGCCAGCAGCCACGGGGGTGAAGCTTTCTTT
TRBJ2-2 | few | TRBV7-9 | NA | CASSLVEGAKLFF | TGTGCCAGCAGCTTAGTGGAGGGGGCCAAGCTGTTTTTT
TRBJ2-1 | NA | TRBV7-2 | TRBD2 | CASSAGTSGGEQFF | TGTGCCAGCAGCGCCGGGACTAGCGGGGGGGAGCAGTTCTTC
TRBJ1-1 | NA | TRBV7-2 | TRBD1 | CASSARQGDTEAFF | TGTGCCAGCAGCGCCCGACAGGGAGACACTGAAGCTTTCTTT
TRBJ1-5 | NA | TRBV6-2/TRBV6-3 | NA | CASSATLQGPQHF | TGTGCCAGCAGTGCCACACTTCAAGGGCCCCAGCATTTT
TRBJ2-2 | many | TRBV3-1 | NA | CASSPWGGDAGELFF | TGTGCCAGCAGCCCCTGGGGCGGGGACGCCGGGGAGCTGTTTTTT
TRBJ1-2 | NA | TRBV6-5 | NA | CASSYSSGGGNGYTF | TGTGCCAGCAGTTACTCGAGTGGGGGCGGTAATGGCTACACCTTC
TRBJ2-7 | NA | TRBV10-3 | NA | CAISVRYREGEQYF | TGTGCCATCAGTGTCCGGTACAGGGAGGGCGAGCAGTACTTC
TRBJ2-5 | few | TRBV7-9 | TRBD2 | CASSHEVAGPQYF | TGTGCCAGCAGCCACGAAGTAGCGGGTCCCCAGTACTTC
TRBJ1-6 | NA | TRBV10-3 | TRBD1 | CAISPGQHDRNSPLHF | TGTGCCATCAGCCCGGGACAGCACGATCGGAATTCACCCCTCCACTTT
TRBJ1-2 | few | TRBV11-2 | NA | CASSSAGVYGYTF | TGTGCCAGCAGCTCCGCGGGAGTCTATGGCTACACCTTC
TRBJ1-5 | few | TRBV2 | NA | CASSPQLTSNQPQHF | TGTGCCAGCAGTCCCCAGTTAACAAGCAATCAGCCCCAGCATTTT
TRBJ2-5 | NA | TRBV7-9 | NA | CASSKGTGETQYF | TGTGCCAGCAGCAAGGGGACCGGGGAGACCCAGTACTTC
TRBJ1-2 | NA | TRBV19 | NA | CASSSGGYYGYTF | TGTGCCAGTAGTAGCGGGGGGTACTATGGCTACACCTTC
TRBJ1-1 | NA | TRBV27 | TRBD1 | CASSAATGNAEAFF | TGTGCCAGCAGCGCCGCGACAGGGAACGCTGAAGCTTTCTTT
TRBJ2-5 | few | TRBV27 | NA | CASSLTTYSLQETQYF | TGTGCCAGCAGTTTAACAACTTACTCCCTCCAAGAGACCCAGTACTTC
TRBJ1-2 | many | TRBV10-3 | NA | CAIRGALNYGYTF | TGTGCCATCAGAGGGGCCCTGAACTATGGCTACACCTTC
TRBJ2-5 | NA | TRBV7-8 | NA | CASSLETGGRGETQYF | TGTGCCAGCAGCTTAGAAACCGGGGGCCGGGGAGAGACCCAGTACTTC
TRBJ2-7 | few | TRBV20-1 | NA | CSARVLRDNSYEQYF | TGCAGTGCTAGAGTTCTCCGGGACAACTCCTACGAGCAGTACTTC
TRBJ2-2 | few | TRBV19 | NA | CASSIGQANTGELFF | TGTGCCAGTAGTATAGGACAGGCAAACACCGGGGAGCTGTTTTTT
TRBJ2-6 | once | TRBV5-1 | NA | CASSLLEAGANVLTF | TGCGCCAGCAGCTTGTTGGAGGCTGGGGCCAACGTCCTGACTTTC
TRBJ1-5 | NA | TRBV6-5 | TRBD1 | CASSYDGTGGNQPQHF | TGTGCCAGCAGTTACGACGGAACAGGGGGGAATCAGCCCCAGCATTTT
TRBJ2-4 | NA | TRBV27 | NA | CASSSPRAVNIQYF | TGTGCCAGCAGTTCCCCCCGGGCCGTAAACATTCAGTACTTC
TRBJ1-1 | NA | TRBV7-2 | TRBD1 | CASSLGAGGSEAFF | TGTGCCAGCAGCTTAGGGGCAGGGGGCTCTGAAGCTTTCTTT
TRBJ2-1 | few | TRBV3-1 | NA | CASSPVGGSKGQFF | TGTGCCAGCAGTCCCGTCGGGGGATCTAAAGGGCAGTTCTTC
TRBJ2-3 | NA | TRBV5-1 | NA | CASSLDKPSTDTQYF | TGCGCCAGCAGCTTAGACAAGCCTAGCACAGATACGCAGTATTTT
TRBJ2-1 | NA | TRBV3-1 | TRBD1 | CASSQGTGSFREQFF | TGTGCCAGCAGCCAGGGGACAGGGAGCTTTCGTGAGCAGTTCTTC
TRBJ1-1 | many | TRBV20-1 | TRBD1 | CSATPGQGGTEAFF | TGCAGTGCTACCCCGGGACAGGGAGGCACTGAAGCTTTCTTT
TRBJ1-3 | NA | TRBV10-3 | NA | CAISESGVPALNF | TGTGCCATCAGTGAGTCCGGCGTGCCAGCTCTGAATTTT
TRBJ2-3 | many | TRBV7-2 | TRBD2 | CASSPSGGAVRTDTQYF | TGTGCCAGCAGCCCTAGCGGGGGGGCCGTCAGGACAGATACGCAGTATTTT
TRBJ1-1 | few | TRBV6-5 | NA | CASSYGLGGEAFF | TGTGCCAGCAGTTATGGGCTTGGGGGTGAAGCTTTCTTT
TRBJ1-1 | few | TRBV6-2/TRBV6-3 | TRBD1 | CASRPTGEHTEAFF | TGTGCCAGCAGACCGACAGGGGAGCACACTGAAGCTTTCTTT
TRBJ1-5 | many | TRBV18 | NA | CASSRGRGEQPQHF | TGTGCCAGCTCACGAGGCAGGGGTGAACAGCCCCAGCATTTT
TRBJ1-1 | NA | TRBV12-3/TRBV12-4 | NA | CASSIGVGAFF | TGTGCCAGCAGTATAGGAGTTGGGGCTTTCTTT
TRBJ2-3 | NA | TRBV18 | TRBD1 | CASSRQGSDTQYF | TGTGCCAGCTCACGACAGGGGTCAGATACGCAGTATTTT
TRBJ2-3 | few | TRBV9 | NA | CASSVSGDEDTQYF | TGTGCCAGCAGCGTATCCGGGGATGAAGATACGCAGTATTTT
TRBJ2-5 | NA | TRBV6-6 | NA | CASTRGAVETQYF | TGTGCCAGCACTCGAGGGGCAGTGGAGACCCAGTACTTC
TRBJ1-5 | NA | TRBV4-2 | NA | CASSQQLSNQPQHF | TGTGCCAGCAGCCAGCAGCTTAGCAATCAGCCCCAGCATTTT
TRBJ1-1 | few | TRBV5-4 | TRBD1 | CASSLGIGQGLREAFF | TGTGCCAGCAGTTTGGGTATAGGACAGGGGTTGCGGGAAGCTTTCTTT
TRBJ2-5 | NA | TRBV6-2/TRBV6-3 | TRBD2 | CASSYESGGFQETQYF | TGTGCCAGCAGTTACGAAAGCGGGGGGTTCCAAGAGACCCAGTACTTC
TRBJ2-1 | many | TRBV5-1 | NA | CASSLGSSYNEQFF | TGCGCCAGCAGCTTGGGGAGCTCCTACAATGAGCAGTTCTTC
TRBJ2-5 | NA | TRBV5-1 | NA | CASSHRLEETQYF | TGCGCCAGCAGCCACAGACTAGAGGAGACCCAGTACTTC
TRBJ1-2 | few | TRBV20-1 | NA | CSARVDRNRPYGYTF | TGCAGTGCTAGAGTAGACAGGAACCGACCGTATGGCTACACCTTC
TRBJ2-3 | NA | TRBV5-1 | TRBD1 | CASSLPGQGKLDTQYF | TGCGCCAGCAGCCTACCGGGACAGGGAAAGTTAGATACGCAGTATTTT
TRBJ1-1 | NA | TRBV30 | NA | CAWHGRVNTEAFF | TGTGCCTGGCACGGACGGGTGAACACTGAAGCTTTCTTT
TRBJ1-1 | many | TRBV5-1 | NA | CASSGTQNTEAFF | TGCGCCAGCAGCGGAACACAGAACACTGAAGCTTTCTTT